A selection of T cell receptor beta chains follows, all from one sample in a study of vaccination effects on CD4 cells after COVID-19. The assay was immunoSEQ multiplex PCR, and TCRdb's table has in-frame clones only and misses some. Of more than 60,000 clones listed, around 69% are singletons. Their antigens are not known. The specimen comprised CD4+ T cells from PBMCs cultured without peptide, sampled after COVID-19 vaccination. All receptors derive from a human donor who received a COVID-19 vaccine. The CDR3 runs from the conserved cysteine through the conserved F or W. The D gene is left open where the match is weak. Only some rows state a clone size, as once, few, many or a class for expanded clones.

clone size,V gene,CDR3 length,J gene,D gene,CDR3 DNA,CDR3 protein
medium-sized,TRBV3-1/TRBV3-2,13,TRBJ1-4,-,TGTGCCAGCAGCCAAGGGAGAGGTGAAAAACTGTTTTTT,CASSQGRGEKLFF
-,TRBV5-1,14,TRBJ1-1,TRBD1,TGCGCCAGCAGCTTACAGGGGACGAACACTGAAGCTTTCTTT,CASSLQGTNTEAFF
-,TRBV5-1,15,TRBJ1-1,-,TGCGCCAGCAGCCCCAATACAGGGATGGACACTGAAGCTTTCTTT,CASSPNTGMDTEAFF
-,TRBV12-3/TRBV12-4,12,TRBJ1-3,-,TGTGCCAGCAGTTATTCGAGGAACACCATATATTTT,CASSYSRNTIYF
-,TRBV19,16,TRBJ2-3,-,TGTGCCAGTAGTATCCCTGGATTATTGGCCACAGATACGCAGTATTTT,CASSIPGLLATDTQYF
-,TRBV18,15,TRBJ1-1,TRBD1,TGTGCCAGCTCACCCAGACAGGGGCCGAACACTGAAGCTTTCTTT,CASSPRQGPNTEAFF
-,TRBV6-6,15,TRBJ2-3,TRBD1,TGTGCCAGCAGTAACACCCGGACAGGGGGGGATACGCAGTATTTT,CASSNTRTGGDTQYF
-,TRBV5-1,15,TRBJ1-2,-,TGCGCCAGCAGCCTCCAGGGGAACCTTTACTATGGCTACACCTTC,CASSLQGNLYYGYTF
few,TRBV6-5,13,TRBJ1-6,-,TGTGCCAGCAGGGGGGGTGGTTACTCACCCCTCCACTTT,CASRGGGYSPLHF
-,TRBV5-1,14,TRBJ2-1,TRBD2,TGCGCCAGCAGCCCCCTGGGGGAGGGGTATGAGCAGTTCTTC,CASSPLGEGYEQFF
-,TRBV19,14,TRBJ1-2,-,TGTGCCAGTAGTATCAACGCAGTTAACTATGGCTACACCTTC,CASSINAVNYGYTF